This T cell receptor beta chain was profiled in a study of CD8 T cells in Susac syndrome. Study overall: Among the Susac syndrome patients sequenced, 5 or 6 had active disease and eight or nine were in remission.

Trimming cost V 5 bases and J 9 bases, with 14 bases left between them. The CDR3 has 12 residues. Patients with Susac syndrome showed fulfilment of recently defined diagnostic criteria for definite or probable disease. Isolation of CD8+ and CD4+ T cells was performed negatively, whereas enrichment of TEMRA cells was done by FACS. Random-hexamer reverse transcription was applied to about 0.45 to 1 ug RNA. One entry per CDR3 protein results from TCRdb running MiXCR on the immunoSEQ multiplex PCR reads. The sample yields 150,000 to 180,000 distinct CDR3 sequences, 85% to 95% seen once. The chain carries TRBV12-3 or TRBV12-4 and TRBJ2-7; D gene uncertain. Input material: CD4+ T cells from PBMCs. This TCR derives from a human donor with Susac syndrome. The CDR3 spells CASSLQMKGQYF. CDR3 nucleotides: TGTGCCAGCAGTCTCCAGATGAAGGGGCAGTACTTC.